This TCR beta chain emerged from a study of T cell responses to AZD1222 COVID-19 vaccine. V shed 4 bases and J 5 bases; nucleotides not matched to a gene: 10. Germline loops: CDR1 LNHDA, CDR2 SQIVND (reference sequence). This CDR3 has 17 residues. Profiling relied on immunoSEQ multiplex PCR, and the TCRdb table lists in-frame clones only, not all of them. The table lists about 70,000 clones, about four fifths of them singletons. The rearrangement links TRBV19 to TRBJ2-1, with 11 nucleotides matching TRBD2. The sequence derives from an adult who received the AZD1222 COVID-19 vaccine. The starting material was peripheral blood, obtained 28 days after the second AZD1222 dose. In nucleotides, the CDR3 is TGTGCCAGTAGTACCCATAGCGGGGGGGATCTGAACAATGAGCAGTTCTTC. This sequence encodes CASSTHSGGDLNNEQFF. Looking up the rest from reference TRBV19 and TRBJ2-1 gives the full variable domain: DGGITQSPKYLFRKEGQNVTLSCEQNLNHDAMYWYRQDPGQGLRLIYYSQIVNDFQKGDIAEGYSVSREKKESFPLTVTSAQKNPTAFYLCASSTHSGGDLNNEQFFGPGTRLTVL.